Following are 19 T cell receptor beta chains from one sample sequenced in a study of technical replicates of blood from several donors. TCRdb's copy holds only in-frame clones and misses some; the assay was immunoSEQ multiplex PCR. The table shows 75,000 to 95,000 clones, with around 94% occurring only once. The sequenced sample consisted of T cells isolated from PBMCs. The receptors originated from a human donor in good health.

This clone was found once. The chain employs TRBV9 and TRBJ2-2; 7 bases are shared with TRBD1. The CDR3 extends over 14 amino acids. The germline gives CDR1 SGDLS, CDR2 YYNGEE. V lost 6 bases and J lost 1; bases outside the gene matches: 3. The CDR3 DNA reads TGTGCCAGCACCGGGGACAGGAACACCGGGGAGCTGTTTTTT. It encodes CASTGDRNTGELFF.

The chain has TRBV5-1 and TRBJ2-7, with 9 bases fitting TRBD1. With 7 bases clipped from V and 3 bases from J, the junction kept 5 bases outside the gene matches. This CDR3 has 13 residues. Germline assignment: CDR1 SGHRS and CDR2 YFSETQ. The CDR3 nucleotides are TGCGCCAGCGCCGGGACAGGGAACTACGAGCAGTACTTC. This codes for CASAGTGNYEQYF.

J is TRBJ2-3 and V is TRBV4-1; 7 bases align to TRBD2. Trimming at V came to 6 bases and at J to 4 bases, leaving 16 bases not matched to a gene. This CDR3 spans 17 amino acids. The V gene's germline CDR1 is MGHRA and CDR2 YSYEKL. The CDR3, as DNA: TGCGCCAGCAGTCAAAGACAGACTAGCCAGTCATCAGATACGCAGTATTTT. It is translated as CASSQRQTSQSSDTQYF.

This sequence joins TRBV28 and TRBJ2-1; TRBD1 matches at 8 bases. The V segment lost 3 bases and the J segment 3 bases; nucleotides outside the gene matches: 4. Germline assignment: CDR1 MDHEN and CDR2 SYDVKM. The CDR3 contains 15 residues. The CDR3, as DNA: TGTGCCAGCAGTTTGGACAGGGTTATCTACAATGAGCAGTTCTTC. It is translated as CASSLDRVIYNEQFF.

The chain uses TRBV5-1 and TRBJ2-1, with 7 positions matching TRBD1. Germline CDR1 reads SGHRS; CDR2 reads YFSETQ. Trimming took 4 bases from V and 8 from J; bases not matched to a gene: 18. This CDR3 has 17 amino acids. This CDR3 is CASSGRDKDRAGDEQFF. The CDR3 region has the DNA TGCGCCAGCAGCGGACGAGATAAAGACAGGGCTGGGGATGAGCAGTTCTTC.

This chain joins TRBV30 and TRBJ1-4; 9 bases fit TRBD1. The V gene's germline CDR1 is GTSNPN and CDR2 SVGIG (reference sequence). The ends lost 5 bases at V and 8 bases at J; junction bases unmatched: 9. CDR3 length: 14 residues. The CDR3 region is CAWEPGQGEEKLFF. The CDR3 nucleotides read TGTGCCTGGGAACCGGGACAGGGTGAAGAAAAACTGTTTTTT.

As to this clone: The junction and the germline gene differ at one end; a read error may be behind it. The chain recombines TRBV2 with TRBJ1-1; D may be TRBD1 (5 bases). The CDR3 runs 11 residues. Germline V lookup: CDR1 SNHLY, CDR2 FYNNEI. CDR3 residues: CASSEALQWGF. DNA for the CDR3: TGTGCCAGCAGTGAAGCCCTACAATGGGGCTTC.

This chain joins TRBV2 and TRBJ2-7, with TRBD2 matching 9 bases. The CDR3 extends over 12 amino acids. Trimming removed 7 bases from V and 3 bases from J; junction bases left unmatched: 1. Germline V gene lookup returns CDR1 SNHLY and CDR2 FYNNEI. CDR3 nucleotide sequence: TGTGCCAGCATAGCGGGGGTCTACGAGCAGTACTTC. It codes for CASIAGVYEQYF.

The genes are TRBV5-1 and TRBJ2-7; possibly TRBD1 for D (6 bases). Germline V gene data show CDR1 as SGHRS and CDR2 as YFSETQ. The V end lost 4 bases, the J end lost 7 bases, and 12 bases lay between the germline ends. CDR3 length: 12 residues. DNA for the CDR3: TGCGCCAGCAGCCCACAGGGTAGGGAGCAGTACTTC. It translates to CASSPQGREQYF.

The chain joins TRBV2 to TRBJ1-5, with no clear D. The V end was cut by 7 bases, the J end by 0 bases, with 4 bases between. The CDR3 loop spans 12 amino acids. Germline assignment: CDR1 SNHLY and CDR2 FYNNEI. The CDR3 DNA follows: TGTGCCAGCACGTATAGCAATCAGCCCCAGCATTTT. It codes for CASTYSNQPQHF.

The chain employs TRBV15 and TRBJ2-5, with 7 nucleotides matching TRBD1. The V gene end was trimmed by 3 bases and the J gene end by 5 bases; junction bases not matched to a gene: 6. The CDR3 is 14 amino acids. Per germline, CDR1 LNHNV and CDR2 YYDKDF (reference sequence). The CDR3, as DNA: TGTGCCACCAGCAGTATCACAGGGGTTGAGACCCAGTACTTC. Amino acids: CATSSITGVETQYF. Combining the CDR3 with reference TRBV15 and TRBJ2-5 gives the whole variable domain DAMVIQNPRYQVTQFGKPVTLSCSQTLNHNVMYWYQQKSSQAPKLLFHYYDKDFNNEADTPDNFQSRRPNTSFCFLDIRSPGLGDTAMYLCATSSITGVETQYFGPGTRLLVL.

The J gene is TRBJ2-7, the V gene TRBV28; 14 bases line up with TRBD2. The CDR3 spans 16 residues. Germline CDR1 and CDR2: MDHEN and SYDVKM. With V trimmed by 10 bases and J by 4 bases, 12 bases remained unmatched. The CDR3 nucleotides are TGTGCCACCCTCGGGACTAGCGGGAGAGGGTTGTACGAGCAGTACTTC. Translated: CATLGTSGRGLYEQYF.

CDR3 in DNA: TGTGCCAGCACCCCAGACGAGCAGTACTTC. Its protein is CASTPDEQYF. The V call is TRBV7-9, the J call TRBJ2-7; D not certain. Per germline, CDR1 SEHNR and CDR2 FQNEAQ (reference sequence). This CDR3 is built from 10 residues. Deletions cut 7 bases from V and 5 bases from J, with 6 bases between. The full variable domain, completed using reference TRBV7-9 and TRBJ2-7, is DTGVSQNPRHKITKRGQNVTFRCDPISEHNRLYWYRQTLGQGPEFLTYFQNEAQLEKSRLLSDRFSAERPKGSFSTLEIQRTEQGDSAMYLCASTPDEQYFGPGTRLTVT.

The chain employs TRBV28 and TRBJ2-3, with D uncertain. This CDR3 has 15 residues. The V gene lost 6 bases and the J gene lost 3 bases, with 16 bases spanning the gap. Germline V lookup: CDR1 MDHEN, CDR2 SYDVKM. The CDR3 loop reads CASSPASRLTDTQYF. In nucleotides, the CDR3 is TGTGCCAGCAGCCCCGCTAGTCGATTGACAGATACGCAGTATTTT.

The rearrangement links TRBV30 to TRBJ2-1; 12 bases fit TRBD2. Trimming at V came to 2 bases and at J to 5 bases, leaving 4 bases not matched to a gene. Per the germline V gene, CDR1 is GTSNPN and CDR2 is SVGIG (reference sequence). This CDR3 comprises 15 residues. CDR3 loop: CAWSTGLAGNNEQFF. The DNA for the CDR3 is TGTGCCTGGAGTACAGGACTAGCGGGAAACAATGAGCAGTTCTTC.

The genes are TRBV7-9 and TRBJ2-7; D is possibly TRBD2 (6 bases). CDR1 is SEHNR and CDR2 is FQNEAQ in the germline V gene (reference sequence). There are 13 residues in the CDR3. Trimming removed 8 bases at V and 2 bases at J, with 13 bases between. The CDR3 sequence is CASRPGGAYEQYF. The CDR3 DNA is TGTGCCAGCCGCCCCGGGGGAGCCTACGAGCAGTACTTC.

The J gene is TRBJ2-1, the V gene TRBV10-3, with a tentative D call TRBD2 (6 bases). The V gene's germline CDR1 is ENHRY and CDR2 SYGVKD. The CDR3 has 14 residues. V was pared by 3 bases and J by 0 bases, with 6 bases between. This chain's CDR3 is CAISDGSSYNEQFF. The CDR3 nucleotides are TGTGCCATCAGTGACGGGAGCTCCTACAATGAGCAGTTCTTC.

CDR3 protein: CASRTGTRNEQYF. CDR3 sequence (DNA): TGTGCCAGCAGAACCGGGACTAGGAACGAGCAGTACTTC. V and J are TRBV27 and TRBJ2-7; 8 nucleotides align to TRBD2. Germline values: CDR1 MNHEY, CDR2 SMNVEV (reference sequence). With V trimmed by 6 bases and J by 5 bases, 6 bases remained unmatched. The CDR3 extends over 13 amino acids.

The V gene is TRBV7-2, the J gene TRBJ2-5; possible D gene TRBD1, 6 bases. V lost 5 bases, J lost 3 bases, and 16 bases lay in between. This CDR3 has 15 amino acids. Germline V lookup: CDR1 SGHTA, CDR2 FQGNSA. CDR3 loop: CASSPGASWEETQYF. CDR3 DNA: TGTGCCAGCAGCCCAGGGGCTAGCTGGGAAGAGACCCAGTACTTC.